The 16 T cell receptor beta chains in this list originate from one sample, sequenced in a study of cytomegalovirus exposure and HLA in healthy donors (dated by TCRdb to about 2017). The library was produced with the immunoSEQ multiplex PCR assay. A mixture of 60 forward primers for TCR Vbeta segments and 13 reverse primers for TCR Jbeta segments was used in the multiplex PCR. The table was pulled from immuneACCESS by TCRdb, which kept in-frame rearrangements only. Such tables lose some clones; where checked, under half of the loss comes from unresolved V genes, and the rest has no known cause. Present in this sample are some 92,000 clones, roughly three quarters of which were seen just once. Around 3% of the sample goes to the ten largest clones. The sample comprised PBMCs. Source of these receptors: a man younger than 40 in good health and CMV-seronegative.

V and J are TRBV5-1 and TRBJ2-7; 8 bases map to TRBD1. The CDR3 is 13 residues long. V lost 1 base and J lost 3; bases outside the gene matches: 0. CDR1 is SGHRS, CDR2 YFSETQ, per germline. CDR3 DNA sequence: TGCGCCAGCAGCTTGACAGGGGGCTACGAGCAGTACTTC. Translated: CASSLTGGYEQYF.

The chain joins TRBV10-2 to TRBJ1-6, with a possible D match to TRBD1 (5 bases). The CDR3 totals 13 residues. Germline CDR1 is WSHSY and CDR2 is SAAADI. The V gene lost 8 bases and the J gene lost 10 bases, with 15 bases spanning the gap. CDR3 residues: CASARGERSPLHF. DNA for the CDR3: TGCGCCAGCGCTCGGGGGGAGAGGTCACCCCTCCACTTT.

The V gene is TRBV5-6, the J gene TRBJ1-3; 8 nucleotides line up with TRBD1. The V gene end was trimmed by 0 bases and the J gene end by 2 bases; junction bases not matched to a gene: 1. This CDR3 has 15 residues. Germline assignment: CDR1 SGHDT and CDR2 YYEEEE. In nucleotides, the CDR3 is TGTGCCAGCAGCTTGGCAGGGGGCACTGGAAACACCATATATTTT. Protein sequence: CASSLAGGTGNTIYF.

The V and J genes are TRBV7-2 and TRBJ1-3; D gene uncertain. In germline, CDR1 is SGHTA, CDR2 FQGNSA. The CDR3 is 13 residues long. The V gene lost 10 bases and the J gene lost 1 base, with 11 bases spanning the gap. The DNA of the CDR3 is TGTGCCACATCCGGCAGGTCTGGAAACACCATATATTTT. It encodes CATSGRSGNTIYF.

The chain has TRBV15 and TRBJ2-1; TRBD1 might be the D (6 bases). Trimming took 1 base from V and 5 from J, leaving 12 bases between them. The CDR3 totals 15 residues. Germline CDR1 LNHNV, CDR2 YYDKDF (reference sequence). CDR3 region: CATSRGRGTNNEQFF. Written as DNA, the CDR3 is TGTGCCACCAGCAGAGGTAGGGGGACGAACAATGAGCAGTTCTTC.

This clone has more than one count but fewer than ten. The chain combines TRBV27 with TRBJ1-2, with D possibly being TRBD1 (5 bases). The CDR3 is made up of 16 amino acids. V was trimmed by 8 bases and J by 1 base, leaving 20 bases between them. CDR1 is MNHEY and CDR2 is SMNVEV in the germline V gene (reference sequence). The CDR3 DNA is TGTGCCAGCGGGCTAGGGGTTAGCCCATATAACTATGGCTACACCTTC. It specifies CASGLGVSPYNYGYTF.

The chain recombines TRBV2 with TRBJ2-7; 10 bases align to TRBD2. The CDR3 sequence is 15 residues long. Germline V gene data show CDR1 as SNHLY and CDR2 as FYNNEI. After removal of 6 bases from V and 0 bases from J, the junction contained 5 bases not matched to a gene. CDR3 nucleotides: TGTGCCAGCAGGGCTAGCGGGGGTCTCTCCTACGAGCAGTACTTC. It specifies CASRASGGLSYEQYF.

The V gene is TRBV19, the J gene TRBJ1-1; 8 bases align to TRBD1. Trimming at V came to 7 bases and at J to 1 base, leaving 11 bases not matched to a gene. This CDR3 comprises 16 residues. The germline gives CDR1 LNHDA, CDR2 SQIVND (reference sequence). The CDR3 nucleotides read TGTGCCAGTACCGTCCTCAGGGGGCAATCGAACACTGAAGCTTTCTTT. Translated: CASTVLRGQSNTEAFF.

The CDR3 here is CASSTDGHQPQHF. The CDR3 nucleotides are TGTGCCAGCAGCACCGATGGGCATCAGCCCCAGCATTTT. The chain couples TRBV7-9 to TRBJ1-5, with no clear D. V dropped 5 bases and J dropped 5 bases, with 10 bases sitting between them. The CDR3 is 13 residues long. CDR1 is SEHNR and CDR2 is FQNEAQ in the germline V gene (reference sequence).

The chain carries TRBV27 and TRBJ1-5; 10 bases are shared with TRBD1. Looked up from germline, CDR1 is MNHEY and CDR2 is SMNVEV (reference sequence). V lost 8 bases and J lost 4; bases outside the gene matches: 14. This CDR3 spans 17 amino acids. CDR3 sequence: CASGSGTGAPRNQPQHF. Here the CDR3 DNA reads TGTGCCAGCGGGTCCGGGACAGGGGCCCCTCGGAATCAGCCCCAGCATTTT.

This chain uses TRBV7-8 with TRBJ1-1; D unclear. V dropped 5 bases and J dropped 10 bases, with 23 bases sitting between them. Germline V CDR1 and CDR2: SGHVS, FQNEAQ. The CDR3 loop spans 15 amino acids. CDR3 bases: TGTGCCAGCAGCGGCAGAAGCGCGATGGGTTTGGGAGCTTTCTTT. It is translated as CASSGRSAMGLGAFF.

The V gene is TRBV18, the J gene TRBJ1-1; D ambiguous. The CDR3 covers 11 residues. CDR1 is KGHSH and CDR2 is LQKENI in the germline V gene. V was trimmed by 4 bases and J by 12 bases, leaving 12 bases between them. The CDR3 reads CASSRQVETFF. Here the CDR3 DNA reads TGTGCCAGCTCACGCCAGGTGGAAACTTTCTTT.

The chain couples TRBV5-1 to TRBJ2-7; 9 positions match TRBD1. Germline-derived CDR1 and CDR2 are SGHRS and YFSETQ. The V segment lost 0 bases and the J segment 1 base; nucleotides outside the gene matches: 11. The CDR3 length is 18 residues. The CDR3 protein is CASSLGGQGNPDSYEQYF. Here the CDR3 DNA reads TGCGCCAGCAGCTTGGGCGGACAGGGGAACCCCGATTCCTACGAGCAGTACTTC.

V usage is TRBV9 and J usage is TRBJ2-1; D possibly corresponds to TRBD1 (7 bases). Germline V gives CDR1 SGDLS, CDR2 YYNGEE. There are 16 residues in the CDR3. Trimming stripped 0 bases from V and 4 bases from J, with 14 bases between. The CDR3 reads CASSVGGPGGYNEQFF. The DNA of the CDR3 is TGTGCCAGCAGCGTAGGGGGACCAGGGGGGTACAATGAGCAGTTCTTC.

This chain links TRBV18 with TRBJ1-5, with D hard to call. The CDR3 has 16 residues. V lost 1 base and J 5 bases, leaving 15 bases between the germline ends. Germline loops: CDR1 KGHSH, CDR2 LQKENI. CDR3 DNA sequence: TGTGCCAGCTCACCACTTCCAGGCTCCCACGATCAGCCCCAGCATTTT. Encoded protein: CASSPLPGSHDQPQHF.

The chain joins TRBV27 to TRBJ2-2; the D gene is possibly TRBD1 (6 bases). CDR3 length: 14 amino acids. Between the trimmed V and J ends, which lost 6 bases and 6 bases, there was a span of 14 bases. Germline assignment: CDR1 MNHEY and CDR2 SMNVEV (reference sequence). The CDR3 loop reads CASRETGFAGELFF. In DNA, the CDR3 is TGTGCCAGCAGAGAAACAGGGTTTGCCGGGGAGCTGTTTTTT.